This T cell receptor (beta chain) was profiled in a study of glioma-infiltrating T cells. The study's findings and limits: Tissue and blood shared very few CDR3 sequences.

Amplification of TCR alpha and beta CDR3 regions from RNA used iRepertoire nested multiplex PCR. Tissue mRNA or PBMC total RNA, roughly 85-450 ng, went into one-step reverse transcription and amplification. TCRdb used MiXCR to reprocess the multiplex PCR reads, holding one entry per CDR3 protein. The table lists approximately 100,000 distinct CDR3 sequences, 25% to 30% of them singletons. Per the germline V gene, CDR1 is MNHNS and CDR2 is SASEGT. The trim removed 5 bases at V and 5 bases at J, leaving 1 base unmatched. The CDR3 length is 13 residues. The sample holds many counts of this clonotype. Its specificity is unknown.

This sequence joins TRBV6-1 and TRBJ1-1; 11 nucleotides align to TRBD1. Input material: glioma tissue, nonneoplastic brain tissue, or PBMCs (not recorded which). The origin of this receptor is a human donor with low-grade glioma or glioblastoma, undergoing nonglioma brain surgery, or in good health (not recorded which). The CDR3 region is CASSWDRGTEAFF. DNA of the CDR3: TGTGCCAGCAGTTGGGACAGGGGGACTGAAGCTTTCTTT.